The 10 T cell receptor beta chains below were found in one sample sequenced in a study of blood T cell repertoires in COVID-19. The table came from immunoSEQ multiplex PCR; TCRdb's copy has only in-frame clones and leaves some out. The sample shows 200,000 to 250,000 clones, roughly 80% of them seen only once. The sequenced material came from peripheral blood. The receptors here all came from a woman aged 18 to 35 with acute or convalescent COVID-19.

The rearrangement uses TRBV29-1 and TRBJ1-2; 7 bases are a match to TRBD1. Germline V gives CDR1 SQVTM, CDR2 ANQGSEA. V dropped 7 bases and J dropped 2; count of bases not matched to a gene: 4. CDR3 length: 12 amino acids. CDR3 bases: TGCAGCGCTCGGGACAGCAACTATGGCTACACCTTC. This gives the protein CSARDSNYGYTF.

The rearrangement uses TRBV4-3 and TRBJ1-6; 7 bases are a match to TRBD1. The CDR3 has 15 residues. V trimming: 0 bases; J trimming: 7 bases; junction bases outside the gene matches: 3. From germline, CDR1 is LGHNA and CDR2 YSLEER. The DNA of the CDR3 is TGCGCCAGCAGCCAAGATCGGGACAGAAATTCACCCCTCCACTTT. Its translation is CASSQDRDRNSPLHF.

On this clone itself: The sample contains more than one DNA sequence encoding this CDR3. The chain combines TRBV7-9 with TRBJ1-1, with 9 bases matching TRBD1. V shed 5 bases, J shed 11 bases, and the junction held 3 bases outside the gene matches. From germline, CDR1 is SEHNR and CDR2 FQNEAQ (reference sequence). The CDR3 is 11 amino acids. Written as DNA, the CDR3 is TGTGCCAGCAGCCCAGGACAGGGGGCTTTCTTT. Its protein is CASSPGQGAFF.

The chain joins TRBV28 to TRBJ1-5; D remains ambiguous. CDR1 is MDHEN and CDR2 is SYDVKM in the germline V gene. This CDR3 spans 13 amino acids. With 1 base removed from V and 7 bases from J, the gap between germline ends came to 8 bases. CDR3 sequence: CASSLFGQQPQHF. As DNA, the CDR3 is TGTGCCAGCAGTTTATTTGGTCAGCAGCCCCAGCATTTT.

This clone was recorded a few times. The chain has TRBV24-1 and TRBJ2-2; TRBD1 aligns across 7 bases. The CDR3 sequence is 14 residues long. Germline V lookup: CDR1 KGHDR, CDR2 SFDVKD. V lost 3 bases and J lost 6; bases outside the gene matches: 3. This CDR3 reads CATSDGTVPGELFF. CDR3 DNA sequence: TGTGCCACCAGTGATGGGACAGTCCCCGGGGAGCTGTTTTTT.

The chain has TRBV7-6 and TRBJ1-5; D unresolved. This CDR3 region has 17 residues. CDR1 is SGHVS and CDR2 is FNYEAQ in the germline V gene. V was pared by 2 bases and J by 0 bases, with 14 bases between. CDR3: CASSLRPGEYSNQPQHF. The CDR3 coding sequence is TGTGCCAGCAGCTTAAGGCCCGGGGAGTATAGCAATCAGCCCCAGCATTTT.

V usage is TRBV7-9 and J usage is TRBJ1-1; D may be TRBD1 (5 bases). Between the trimmed V and J ends, which lost 5 bases and 1 base, there was a span of 8 bases. The CDR3 sequence is 13 residues long. Germline V gene data show CDR1 as SEHNR and CDR2 as FQNEAQ (reference sequence). The CDR3 sequence: CASSQGENTEAFF. The CDR3 coding sequence is TGTGCCAGCAGCCAGGGTGAGAACACTGAAGCTTTCTTT.

In this sample, this clone turned up once. This chain links TRBV7-2 with TRBJ2-7; D may be TRBD1 (5 bases). Germline lookup yields CDR1 SGHTA and CDR2 FQGNSA. The CDR3 has 14 amino acids. Trimming took off 1 base at V and 2 bases at J, with 9 bases between the two ends. DNA for the CDR3: TGTGCCAGCAGCTTAGGGGGCCCCCCCTACGAGCAGTACTTC. Its translation is CASSLGGPPYEQYF.

This chain links TRBV9 with TRBJ2-7; 13 positions match TRBD2. Trimming at V came to 4 bases and at J to 3 bases, leaving 4 bases not matched to a gene. CDR3 length: 15 amino acids. Per the germline V gene, CDR1 is SGDLS and CDR2 is YYNGEE. The CDR3 is CASSPGTSGDYEQYF. The CDR3 DNA is TGTGCCAGCAGCCCAGGGACTAGCGGGGACTACGAGCAGTACTTC. The complete variable domain, with remaining parts taken from reference TRBV9 and TRBJ2-7, reads DSGVTQTPKHLITATGQRVTLRCSPRSGDLSVYWYQQSLDQGLQFLIQYYNGEERAKGNILERFSAQQFPDLHSELNLSSLELGDSALYFCASSPGTSGDYEQYFGPGTRLTVT.

V is TRBV29-1 and J is TRBJ1-1; D may be TRBD1 (5 bases). This CDR3 has 12 residues. V lost 7 bases to trimming and J lost 11 bases, with 20 bases between them. Germline CDR1 is SQVTM and CDR2 is ANQGSEA. CDR3: CSAQTEAMAAFF. The CDR3 DNA reads TGCAGCGCCCAGACAGAAGCTATGGCGGCTTTCTTT.